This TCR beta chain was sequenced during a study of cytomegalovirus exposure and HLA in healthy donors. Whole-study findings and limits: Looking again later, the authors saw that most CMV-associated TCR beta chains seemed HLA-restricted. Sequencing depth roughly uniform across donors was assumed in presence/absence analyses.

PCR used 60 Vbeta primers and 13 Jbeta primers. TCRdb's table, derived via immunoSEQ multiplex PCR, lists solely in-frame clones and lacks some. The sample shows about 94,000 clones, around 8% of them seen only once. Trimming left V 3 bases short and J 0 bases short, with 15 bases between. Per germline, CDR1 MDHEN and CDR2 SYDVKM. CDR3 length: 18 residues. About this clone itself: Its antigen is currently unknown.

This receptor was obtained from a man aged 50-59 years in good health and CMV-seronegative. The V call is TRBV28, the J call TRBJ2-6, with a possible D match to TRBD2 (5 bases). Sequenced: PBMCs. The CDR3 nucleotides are TGTGCCAGCAGTTTCTACCGGGATCCATCCTCTGGGGCCAACGTCCTGACTTTC. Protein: CASSFYRDPSSGANVLTF.